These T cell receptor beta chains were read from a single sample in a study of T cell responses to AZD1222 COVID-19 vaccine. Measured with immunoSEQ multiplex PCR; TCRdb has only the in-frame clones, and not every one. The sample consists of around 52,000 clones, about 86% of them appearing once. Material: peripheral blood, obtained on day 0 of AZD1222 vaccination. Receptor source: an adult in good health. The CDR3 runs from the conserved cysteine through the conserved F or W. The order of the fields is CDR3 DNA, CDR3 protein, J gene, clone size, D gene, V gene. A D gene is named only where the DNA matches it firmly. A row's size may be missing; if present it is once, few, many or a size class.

CDR3nt: TGCAGTGCTAGGGGAAATCAGCCCCAGCATTTT
CDR3aa: CSARGNQPQHF
j_gene: TRBJ1-5
abundance: once
d_gene: NA
v_gene: TRBV20-1

CDR3nt: TGTGCCAGCAGGGTAGACAGGGGCGGATATGGCTACACCTTC
CDR3aa: CASRVDRGGYGYTF
j_gene: TRBJ1-2
abundance: NA
d_gene: TRBD1
v_gene: TRBV6-5

CDR3nt: TGCGCCAGCAGCCGAGATTACGGGTATGAGACCCAGTACTTC
CDR3aa: CASSRDYGYETQYF
j_gene: TRBJ2-5
abundance: few
d_gene: NA
v_gene: TRBV4-3

CDR3nt: TGTGCCAGCTCACCTCGAGAGGACAGGAGCTACACCTTC
CDR3aa: CASSPREDRSYTF
j_gene: TRBJ1-2
abundance: NA
d_gene: TRBD1
v_gene: TRBV18

CDR3nt: TGCGCCAGCAGCTTGACAGGAGAGGTAGCTTTCTTT
CDR3aa: CASSLTGEVAFF
j_gene: TRBJ1-1
abundance: NA
d_gene: NA
v_gene: TRBV5-1

CDR3nt: TGTGCCAGTAGTATGAACGAAGGGGAGACCCAGTACTTC
CDR3aa: CASSMNEGETQYF
j_gene: TRBJ2-5
abundance: NA
d_gene: NA
v_gene: TRBV19

CDR3nt: TGTGCCAGCAGTTACATAGGAGAGCAGTTCTTC
CDR3aa: CASSYIGEQFF
j_gene: TRBJ2-1
abundance: NA
d_gene: NA
v_gene: TRBV28

CDR3nt: TGTGCCAGCAGTTTCTCACGTTGGGTCTACGAGCAGTACTTC
CDR3aa: CASSFSRWVYEQYF
j_gene: TRBJ2-7
abundance: once
d_gene: NA
v_gene: TRBV6-5

CDR3nt: TGCGCCAGCAGCTTGGTCGAATCAGGGGTAAACTATGGCTACACCTTC
CDR3aa: CASSLVESGVNYGYTF
j_gene: TRBJ1-2
abundance: NA
d_gene: NA
v_gene: TRBV5-1

CDR3nt: TGTGCCACCAGCAGAGTATCGGCTAATGAAAAACTGTTTTTT
CDR3aa: CATSRVSANEKLFF
j_gene: TRBJ1-4
abundance: NA
d_gene: NA
v_gene: TRBV15

CDR3nt: TGTGCCAGCAGACCCGGACTAGCGGGAGTTGGTGAGCAGTTCTTC
CDR3aa: CASRPGLAGVGEQFF
j_gene: TRBJ2-1
abundance: once
d_gene: TRBD2
v_gene: TRBV27

CDR3nt: TGTGCCAGCAGCCCCCCTGGGACAGGGATCCCCTACGAGCAGTACTTC
CDR3aa: CASSPPGTGIPYEQYF
j_gene: TRBJ2-7
abundance: NA
d_gene: TRBD1
v_gene: TRBV7-9

CDR3nt: TGTGCCAGCAGCTTACAGGGGGCGGCTGGAAACACCATATATTTT
CDR3aa: CASSLQGAAGNTIYF
j_gene: TRBJ1-3
abundance: NA
d_gene: TRBD1
v_gene: TRBV7-9

CDR3nt: TGTGCCAGCAGACCTAACAGGGGGGAAGCTTTCTTT
CDR3aa: CASRPNRGEAFF
j_gene: TRBJ1-1
abundance: NA
d_gene: TRBD1
v_gene: TRBV28

CDR3nt: TGTGCCAGCAATCCGGGACAGGGGGTTCAGCCCCAGCATTTT
CDR3aa: CASNPGQGVQPQHF
j_gene: TRBJ1-5
abundance: NA
d_gene: TRBD1
v_gene: TRBV6-1

CDR3nt: TGTGCCAGCTCACCATCGTCCCAGGGTCAGGAGGGCAATCAGCCCCAGCATTTT
CDR3aa: CASSPSSQGQEGNQPQHF
j_gene: TRBJ1-5
abundance: NA
d_gene: NA
v_gene: TRBV18